These 30 T cell receptor beta chains came from one sample sequenced in a study of T cell changes during pregnancy in multiple sclerosis. Sequencing was performed with immunoSEQ multiplex PCR; in TCRdb, only in-frame clones are kept and a portion is missing. The sample yields about 67,000 clones, 80% to 95% seen once. Material: peripheral blood, obtained in the second trimester of pregnancy. These receptors were obtained from a female donor with multiple sclerosis, enrolled in a pregnancy study.

For this clone: In the same sample, other DNA sequences code for this CDR3. V usage is TRBV14 and J usage is TRBJ2-1; no reliable D call. The CDR3 runs to 11 residues. The germline V and J ends were trimmed by 3 bases and 7 bases, with 4 bases remaining between them. From germline, CDR1 is SGHDN and CDR2 FVKESK. CDR3 bases: TGTGCCAGCAGCCAGGCTAATGAGCAGTTCTTC. It codes for CASSQANEQFF.

This chain uses TRBV4-3 with TRBJ2-2; unclear D gene. The germline CDR1 and CDR2 sequences are LGHNA and YSLEER. The CDR3 is made up of 19 amino acids. Trimming stripped 0 bases from V and 0 bases from J, with 17 bases between. The CDR3 region has the DNA TGCGCCAGCAGCCAAGATTTGCACACAATTCCCGCGAACACCGGGGAGCTGTTTTTT. Amino acid sequence: CASSQDLHTIPANTGELFF.

V usage is TRBV7-2 and J usage is TRBJ2-5; D unclear. This CDR3 spans 12 amino acids. Germline V gives CDR1 SGHTA, CDR2 FQGNSA. Trimming cost V 5 bases and J 3 bases, with 7 bases left between them. For the CDR3, the DNA is TGTGCCAGCAGCCGCCGAGAAGAGACCCAGTACTTC. It specifies CASSRREETQYF.

This chain uses TRBV5-1 with TRBJ2-5; 7 bases are a match to TRBD2. Germline CDR1 and CDR2: SGHRS and YFSETQ. This CDR3 contains 13 residues. V lost 4 bases and J lost 5; bases outside the gene matches: 5. CDR3 protein: CASSGAGRETQYF. CDR3 bases: TGCGCCAGCAGCGGGGCCGGGAGGGAGACCCAGTACTTC.

V gene TRBV2 combines with J gene TRBJ2-2; 7 bases are shared with TRBD2. V trimming: 5 bases; J trimming: 0 bases; junction bases outside the gene matches: 21. Germline V CDR1 and CDR2: SNHLY, FYNNEI. The CDR3 spans 21 residues. In nucleotides, the CDR3 is TGTGCCAGCAGTCTGAGGTATAGGACCGCGGGGGAGCCAACGAACACCGGGGAGCTGTTTTTT. This gives the protein CASSLRYRTAGEPTNTGELFF.

This chain connects TRBV7-9 to TRBJ2-5, with 7 bases that match TRBD2. The germline CDR1 and CDR2 sequences are SEHNR and FQNEAQ (reference sequence). The CDR3 has 16 amino acids. V was pared by 1 base and J by 2 bases, with 7 bases of the junction left unmatched. The CDR3 loop reads CASSLGASGYQETQYF. The CDR3 DNA sequence: TGTGCCAGCAGCTTAGGGGCTAGCGGTTATCAAGAGACCCAGTACTTC.

On this clone itself: Other DNA sequences from this sample encode an identical CDR3 as well. This chain links TRBV6-5 with TRBJ1-1, with 7 bases aligning to TRBD1. The CDR3 length is 13 residues. V lost 6 bases, J lost 1 base, and 2 bases stayed unmatched. CDR1 and CDR2 from the germline V gene are MNHEY and SVGAGI. As DNA, the CDR3 is TGTGCCAGCAGGCGACAGGGGAACACTGAAGCTTTCTTT. Translation gives CASRRQGNTEAFF.

The V call is TRBV11-3, the J call TRBJ1-4, with 7 positions matching TRBD1. V lost 1 base, J lost 5 bases, and 10 bases stayed unmatched. Germline V gene sequence: CDR1 SGHNT, CDR2 YENEEA. The CDR3 loop spans 17 amino acids. The CDR3 DNA reads TGTGCCAGCAGCTTAGTCGGAAGGGGGCGCGTCAATGAAAAACTGTTTTTT. Encoded protein: CASSLVGRGRVNEKLFF.

The chain employs TRBV7-2 and TRBJ2-7, with D tentatively TRBD2 (7 bases). With 10 bases removed from V and 0 bases from J, the gap between germline ends came to 16 bases. Germline CDR1 and CDR2: SGHTA and FQGNSA. The CDR3 length is 14 residues. The CDR3: CAIGRGGGSYEQYF. The DNA of the CDR3 is TGTGCCATCGGTAGAGGGGGGGGCTCCTACGAGCAGTACTTC.

This clone was recorded only once. The rearrangement joins TRBV7-6 to TRBJ2-5, with D possibly matching TRBD2 (5 bases). The CDR3 loop spans 14 amino acids. V was cut by 5 bases and J by 5 bases, with 15 bases left in between. Germline CDR1 SGHVS, CDR2 FNYEAQ. This chain's CDR3 is CASSKNGVRETQYF. The CDR3 region has the DNA TGTGCCAGCAGCAAAAACGGGGTCAGGGAGACCCAGTACTTC.

The chain carries TRBV4-3 and TRBJ2-2, with TRBD2 identical over 7 bases. V lost 1 base to trimming and J lost 1 base; unmatched junction nucleotides: 9. The CDR3 loop spans 18 amino acids. Per the germline V gene, CDR1 is LGHNA and CDR2 is YSLEER. The CDR3 bases are TGCGCCAGCAGCCAAGCCCCTTTGGGCGGGGGGAACACCGGGGAGCTGTTTTTT. It encodes CASSQAPLGGGNTGELFF.

This sequence joins TRBV19 and TRBJ1-1, with 7 nucleotides matching TRBD1. V was clipped by 2 bases and J by 2 bases; unmatched bases: 11. The CDR3 covers 17 residues. From germline, CDR1 is LNHDA and CDR2 SQIVND (reference sequence). CDR3 region: CASSIYFPGTVNTEAFF. CDR3 DNA sequence: TGTGCCAGTAGTATATACTTCCCCGGGACAGTCAACACTGAAGCTTTCTTT.

This clone has just one count. The rearrangement joins TRBV30 to TRBJ2-7; D is unclear. The germline CDR1 and CDR2 sequences are GTSNPN and SVGIG (reference sequence). This CDR3 spans 11 amino acids. V shed 2 bases and J shed 5 bases, with 7 bases lying between them. CDR3 in amino acids: CAWSRQDEQYF. The CDR3 DNA follows: TGTGCCTGGAGTAGGCAGGACGAGCAGTACTTC.

V usage is TRBV7-9 and J usage is TRBJ1-2; possibly TRBD1 for D (5 bases). This CDR3 has 15 residues. Deletions cut 0 bases from V and 8 bases from J, with 16 bases between. The V gene's germline CDR1 is SEHNR and CDR2 FQNEAQ (reference sequence). The DNA for the CDR3 is TGTGCCAGCAGCTTAGCAGTGGCAGGGAATGACGGCTACACCTTC. Translating gives CASSLAVAGNDGYTF.

The count of this clone is one. The chain links TRBV9 to TRBJ1-4, with 7 bases aligning to TRBD1. The V segment lost 3 bases and the J segment 5 bases; nucleotides outside the gene matches: 7. The CDR3 extends over 15 amino acids. CDR1 and CDR2 from the germline V gene are SGDLS and YYNGEE. The chain's CDR3 is CASSDRTGLNEKLFF. CDR3 nucleotides: TGTGCCAGCAGCGACCGGACAGGATTAAATGAAAAACTGTTTTTT.

The CDR3 region is CASSIAQDSYGYTF. CDR3 DNA: TGTGCCAGTAGTATTGCTCAAGATAGCTATGGCTACACCTTC. The chain carries TRBV19 and TRBJ1-2; no clear D gene. The CDR3 spans 14 residues. V lost 3 bases to trimming and J lost 4 bases, with 12 bases between them. Per the germline V gene, CDR1 is LNHDA and CDR2 is SQIVND (reference sequence).

The chain is built from TRBV9 and TRBJ1-5; the match to TRBD1 covers 9 bases. The germline V gene encodes CDR1 SGDLS and CDR2 YYNGEE. Unmatched junction bases numbered 6, after V lost 3 bases and J lost 8 bases. This CDR3 has 14 residues. In DNA, the CDR3 is TGTGCCAGCAGCGGAACAGGGGGCAGGGAGCCCCAGCATTTT. The encoded protein is CASSGTGGREPQHF.

The chain has TRBV27 and TRBJ1-1; D unclear. The CDR3 runs to 15 residues. V lost 2 bases and J 1 base, leaving 11 bases between the germline ends. CDR1 and CDR2 (germline): MNHEY, SMNVEV (reference sequence). The CDR3 nucleotides read TGTGCCAGCAGTTTAGAGGCCCTCCAGAACACTGAAGCTTTCTTT. Its protein product is CASSLEALQNTEAFF.

The V and J genes are TRBV7-9 and TRBJ2-1; D might be TRBD2 (6 bases). Trimming pared 1 base from V and 5 bases from J, leaving 9 bases between. CDR1 is SEHNR, CDR2 FQNEAQ, per germline (reference sequence). The CDR3 contains 14 residues. CDR3 amino acids: CASSLDGSHNEQFF. In nucleotides, the CDR3 is TGTGCCAGCAGCTTAGACGGGAGCCACAATGAGCAGTTCTTC.

The V and J genes are TRBV4-1 and TRBJ2-7; possible D gene TRBD2, 6 bases. In germline, CDR1 is MGHRA, CDR2 YSYEKL. This CDR3 spans 16 amino acids. Trimming shortened V by 3 bases and J by 5 bases, and 20 bases separated the two germline ends. CDR3 DNA sequence: TGCGCCAGCAGCCAGGGAACCGGGACTCCCATAGACGAGCAGTACTTC. Translating it yields CASSQGTGTPIDEQYF.

This clone was seen just once. The gene calls are TRBV7-9 and TRBJ1-1; 7 bases map to TRBD1. The CDR3 is 15 residues long. Germline V gives CDR1 SEHNR, CDR2 FQNEAQ (reference sequence). The V and J ends lost 4 bases and 1 base, in that order; junction bases with no gene match: 6. The CDR3 DNA follows: TGTGCCAGCAGCTCGTGGCAGGGGGAGAACACTGAAGCTTTCTTT. This sequence encodes CASSSWQGENTEAFF.

This clone was picked up one time. The rearrangement uses TRBV18 and TRBJ2-5, with a tentative D call TRBD2 (5 bases). The germline V gene has CDR1 KGHSH and CDR2 LQKENI. The CDR3 consists of 17 residues. Trimming removed 3 bases from V and 4 bases from J, with 21 bases in between. The CDR3 DNA sequence: TGTGCCAGCTCACCGAGCTCGGGAACGGATGGATCAGAGACCCAGTACTTC. This gives the protein CASSPSSGTDGSETQYF.

V is TRBV5-6 and J is TRBJ1-2; TRBD1 might be the D (5 bases). The CDR3 is 15 residues long. The germline CDR1 and CDR2 sequences are SGHDT and YYEEEE. V gave up 0 bases and J gave up 4 bases, with 13 bases separating them. CDR3 in DNA: TGTGCCAGCAGCTTGGTGGGGATCGGGGGCTATGGCTACACCTTC. Translated: CASSLVGIGGYGYTF.

The V gene is TRBV15, the J gene TRBJ2-2; D may be TRBD2 (5 bases). Germline CDR1 and CDR2: LNHNV and YYDKDF (reference sequence). The CDR3 extends over 15 amino acids. V dropped 3 bases and J dropped 2 bases, with 10 bases sitting between them. The CDR3 DNA follows: TGTGCCACCAGCAGGGCGGAGGTCAACACCGGGGAGCTGTTTTTT. Protein: CATSRAEVNTGELFF.

This sequence joins TRBV28 and TRBJ2-2; the match to TRBD2 covers 7 bases. Germline V CDR1 and CDR2: MDHEN, SYDVKM. This CDR3 has 14 residues. The CDR3 loop is CASGRSYSTGELFF. CDR3 DNA sequence: TGTGCGTCCGGGAGGAGCTATTCCACCGGGGAGCTGTTTTTT.

The chain couples TRBV7-8 to TRBJ2-2; D is possibly TRBD1 (5 bases). The ends were cut back, 9 bases at V and 4 bases at J, with 12 bases in the middle. This CDR3 is built from 13 residues. Germline V CDR1 and CDR2: SGHVS, FQNEAQ. CDR3 DNA: TGTGCCAGTCAAAGGACACCCACCGGGGAGCTGTTTTTT. Translated: CASQRTPTGELFF.

This chain's CDR3 is CASKRRGGPAEQYF. CDR3 nucleotides: TGTGCCAGCAAAAGGCGCGGGGGTCCCGCCGAGCAGTACTTC. This rearrangement joins TRBV27 to TRBJ2-7; 7 nucleotides align to TRBD2. Trimming at V came to 7 bases and at J to 6 bases, leaving 12 bases not matched to a gene. The CDR3 loop spans 14 amino acids. CDR1 MNHEY and CDR2 SMNVEV come from the germline V gene (reference sequence).

Note on this clone: This sample includes further DNA sequences coding for the same CDR3. The chain uses TRBV5-1 and TRBJ2-4, with TRBD1 matching over 9 bases. From germline, CDR1 is SGHRS and CDR2 YFSETQ. J was trimmed by 10 bases and V by 0 bases; bases with no gene match: 2. This CDR3 spans 13 amino acids. The DNA for the CDR3 is TGCGCCAGCAGCTTGGGACAGGGGGGTATTCAGTACTTC. It codes for CASSLGQGGIQYF.

The CDR3 spells CASSPTSGASYEQYF. The CDR3 DNA reads TGTGCCAGCTCACCAACTAGCGGGGCGTCCTACGAGCAGTACTTC. This chain links TRBV18 with TRBJ2-7, with TRBD2 identical over 10 bases. Trimming cost V 2 bases and J 1 base; bases outside gene matches: 2. This CDR3 has 15 residues. Germline loops: CDR1 KGHSH, CDR2 LQKENI.

The chain links TRBV12-2 to TRBJ2-7; the listed D gene, TRBD2, was not tested against the DNA. TRBV12-2 is a known pseudogene. This CDR3 is 12 amino acids long. CDR3 in DNA: TGTGCAAGTCGAGGGGGGGTAAACGAGCAGTACTTC. Translated, it gives CASRGGVNEQYF.